This TCR beta chain was identified in a study of blood T cells in healthy people across ages. For the study at large: About one barcoded beta molecule per two T cells came from capture by template switching.

The germline V gene encodes CDR1 SEHNR and CDR2 FQNEAQ (reference sequence). The CDR3 contains 14 residues. Losses at the gene ends were 1 base for V and 7 bases for J; bases not matched to a gene: 6. Primers used in a second PCR of roughly 6 to 11 cycles were a sample-barcoded 5' primer and a J-beta primer mix. TCRdb re-analysed the 5' RACE reads in MiXCR, keeping a single row per CDR3 protein. Among 1.5 million to 2 million distinct CDR3 sequences, roughly a third were seen once, and the ten largest hold approximately 10%. Overall study results and limits: In older individuals, TCR beta diversity per million T cells was lower, falling roughly linearly with age.

In the case of this clonotype: Its specificity is unknown.

This chain links TRBV7-9 with TRBJ1-2; 7 positions agree with TRBD1. This TCR derives from a woman aged 30 to 39 in good health. Sequencing was carried out using blood. CDR3: CASSLEDRSFGYTF. CDR3 bases: TGTGCCAGCAGCTTAGAGGACAGGAGTTTTGGCTACACCTTC.